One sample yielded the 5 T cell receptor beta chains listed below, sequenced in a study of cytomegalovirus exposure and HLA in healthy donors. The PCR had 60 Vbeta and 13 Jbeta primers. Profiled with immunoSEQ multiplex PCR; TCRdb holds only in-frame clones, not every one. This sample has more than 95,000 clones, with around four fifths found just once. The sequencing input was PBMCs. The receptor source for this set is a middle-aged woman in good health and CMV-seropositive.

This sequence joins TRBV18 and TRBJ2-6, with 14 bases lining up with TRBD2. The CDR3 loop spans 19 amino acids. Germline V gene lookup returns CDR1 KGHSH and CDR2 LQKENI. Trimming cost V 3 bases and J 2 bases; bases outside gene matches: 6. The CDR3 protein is CASSPRLAGGSPGANVLTF. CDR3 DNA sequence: TGTGCCAGCTCACCTAGACTAGCGGGAGGGTCCCCTGGGGCCAACGTCCTGACTTTC. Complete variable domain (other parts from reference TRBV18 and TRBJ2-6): NAGVMQNPRHLVRRRGQEARLRCSPMKGHSHVYWYRQLPEEGLKFMVYLQKENIIDESGMPKERFSAEFPKEGPSILRIQQVVRGDSAAYFCASSPRLAGGSPGANVLTFGAGSRLTVL.

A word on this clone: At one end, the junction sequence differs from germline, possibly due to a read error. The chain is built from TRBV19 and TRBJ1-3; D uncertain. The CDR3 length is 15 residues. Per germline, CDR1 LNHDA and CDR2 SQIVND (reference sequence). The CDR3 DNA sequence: TGTGCCAGTAACTCCTGGGCCGTCTCTGGAAACACCGTATATTTT. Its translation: CASNSWAVSGNTVYF. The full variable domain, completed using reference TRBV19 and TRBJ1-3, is DGGITQSPKYLFRKEGQNVTLSCEQNLNHDAMYWYRQDPGQGLRLIYYSQIVNDFQKGDIAEGYSVSREKKESFPLTVTSAQKNPTAFYLCASNSWAVSGNTVYFGEGSWLTVV.

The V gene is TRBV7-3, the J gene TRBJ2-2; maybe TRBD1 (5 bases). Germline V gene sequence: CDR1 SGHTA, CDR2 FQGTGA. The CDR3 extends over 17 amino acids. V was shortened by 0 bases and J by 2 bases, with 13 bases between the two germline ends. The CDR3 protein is CASSLTREGANTGELFF. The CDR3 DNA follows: TGTGCCAGCAGCTTAACCAGGGAAGGGGCAAACACCGGGGAGCTGTTTTTT.

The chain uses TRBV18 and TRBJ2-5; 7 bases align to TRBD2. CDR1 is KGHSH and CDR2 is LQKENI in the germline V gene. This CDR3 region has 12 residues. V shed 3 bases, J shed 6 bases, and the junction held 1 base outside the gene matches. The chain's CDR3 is CASSPGGKTQYF. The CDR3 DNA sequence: TGTGCCAGCTCACCGGGGGGGAAGACCCAGTACTTC. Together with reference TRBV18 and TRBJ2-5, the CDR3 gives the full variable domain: NAGVMQNPRHLVRRRGQEARLRCSPMKGHSHVYWYRQLPEEGLKFMVYLQKENIIDESGMPKERFSAEFPKEGPSILRIQQVVRGDSAAYFCASSPGGKTQYFGPGTRLLVL.

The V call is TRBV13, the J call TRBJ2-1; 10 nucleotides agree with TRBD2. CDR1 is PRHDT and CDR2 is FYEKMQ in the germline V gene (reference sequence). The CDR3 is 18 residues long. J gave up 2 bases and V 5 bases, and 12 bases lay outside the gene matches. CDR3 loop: CASSVLAGDPGPYNEQFF. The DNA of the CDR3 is TGTGCCAGCAGCGTCCTAGCGGGAGACCCGGGACCCTACAATGAGCAGTTCTTC.